These 18 T cell receptor beta chains were all obtained from the same sample, sequenced in a study of blood T cell repertoires in COVID-19. Clones were read by immunoSEQ multiplex PCR, and TCRdb kept only the in-frame ones, dropping some. The sample yields 120,000 to 150,000 clones, more than 80% seen once. Material: peripheral blood. These receptors came from a human donor in a cohort sampled during active COVID-19.

With respect to this clone: Distinct nucleotide sequences in the sample also encode this CDR3. CDR3 in amino acids: CASSGRGRYGYTF. The CDR3 nucleotides read TGTGCCAGCAGCGGCCGGGGGAGGTATGGCTACACCTTC. This chain links TRBV9 with TRBJ1-2; possible D gene TRBD1, 5 bases. There are 13 residues in the CDR3. Trimming cost V 3 bases and J 5 bases, with 11 bases left between them. The V gene's germline CDR1 is SGDLS and CDR2 YYNGEE.

This clone was counted a few times. The chain combines TRBV7-2 with TRBJ1-2; D gene uncertain. This CDR3 spans 10 amino acids. V was shortened by 8 bases and J by 2 bases, with 3 bases between the two germline ends. Germline V lookup: CDR1 SGHTA, CDR2 FQGNSA. The CDR3 sequence: CASGNYGYTF. The CDR3 DNA is TGTGCCAGCGGCAACTATGGCTACACCTTC.

V and J are TRBV21-1 and TRBJ2-7; the table's D call, TRBD2, was not checked against the DNA. TRBV21-1 is termed a pseudogene. This CDR3 has 16 amino acids. As DNA, the CDR3 is TGTGCCAGCAGCACGGTAGCGGGGGGCGGCTTGGGCGAGCAGTACTTC. Translating it yields CASSTVAGGGLGEQYF.

The chain carries TRBV5-4 and TRBJ1-1; D possibly corresponds to TRBD1 (5 bases). V lost 0 bases and J lost 3, with 12 bases in between. In germline, CDR1 is SGHNT, CDR2 YYREEE (reference sequence). CDR3 length: 15 residues. The CDR3 DNA reads as TGTGCCAGCAGCTTGGCCGACAGCCAGGACACTGAAGCTTTCTTT. Its protein is CASSLADSQDTEAFF. The entire variable domain, with the rest obtained from reference TRBV5-4 and TRBJ1-1, is as follows: ETGVTQSPTHLIKTRGQQVTLRCSSQSGHNTVSWYQQALGQGPQFIFQYYREEENGRGNFPPRFSGLQFPNYSSELNVNALELDDSALYLCASSLADSQDTEAFFGQGTRLTVV.

The gene calls are TRBV6-6 and TRBJ2-7; TRBD2 is a possible D gene (7 bases). In germline, CDR1 is MNHNY, CDR2 SVGAGI (reference sequence). The ends were cut back, 4 bases at V and 0 bases at J, with 13 bases in the middle. The CDR3 consists of 15 residues. The CDR3 DNA is TGTGCCAGCAGTTTTCCCGGGGGGCCCTCCTACGAGCAGTACTTC. Protein sequence: CASSFPGGPSYEQYF.

The genes are TRBV5-6 and TRBJ1-4; TRBD1 agrees at 9 bases. V lost 4 bases and J lost 5; bases outside the gene matches: 18. CDR3 length: 19 residues. Germline lookup yields CDR1 SGHDT and CDR2 YYEEEE. CDR3 in amino acids: CASSGEYRGPPSSNEKLFF. The CDR3 DNA follows: TGTGCCAGCAGCGGCGAATACAGGGGGCCTCCTTCCTCGAATGAAAAACTGTTTTTT.

The sample holds one count of this clone. V gene TRBV9 combines with J gene TRBJ2-1, with a possible D match to TRBD2 (5 bases). This CDR3 has 13 amino acids. CDR1 and CDR2 (germline): SGDLS, YYNGEE. Trimming removed 4 bases at V and 4 bases at J, with 9 bases between. In DNA, the CDR3 is TGTGCCAGCAGCTTCGGGGAATACAATGAGCAGTTCTTC. Translated: CASSFGEYNEQFF.

V usage is TRBV28 and J usage is TRBJ1-3; 12 positions agree with TRBD1. Germline V gives CDR1 MDHEN, CDR2 SYDVKM. V trimming: 6 bases; J trimming: 2 bases; junction bases outside the gene matches: 11. The length of the CDR3 is 18 residues. The CDR3 sequence: CASSQGGTGGAPGNTIYF. The CDR3 DNA follows: TGTGCCAGCAGCCAGGGAGGGACAGGGGGCGCTCCTGGAAACACCATATATTTT.

The gene calls are TRBV7-9 and TRBJ1-4; D unclear. The CDR3 sequence is 14 residues long. V was cut by 4 bases and J by 7 bases, with 13 bases left in between. Per germline, CDR1 SEHNR and CDR2 FQNEAQ (reference sequence). CDR3 region: CASSSQTTSEKLFF. In nucleotides, the CDR3 is TGTGCCAGCAGCTCCCAAACCACCAGTGAAAAACTGTTTTTT.

The chain recombines TRBV5-4 with TRBJ1-3; tentative D call: TRBD1 (5 bases). The CDR3 is 17 residues long. Germline V gives CDR1 SGHNT, CDR2 YYREEE (reference sequence). V was shortened by 0 bases and J by 3 bases, with 16 bases between the two germline ends. The CDR3 loop reads CASSLALSGGSGNTIYF. The CDR3 nucleotides read TGTGCCAGCAGCTTGGCTTTATCGGGGGGGAGTGGAAACACCATATATTTT.

The rearrangement links TRBV7-2 to TRBJ1-5; weak D call: TRBD1 (5 bases). Trimming took 2 bases from V and 4 from J, leaving 6 bases between them. Germline assignment: CDR1 SGHTA and CDR2 FQGNSA. This CDR3 contains 13 residues. This CDR3 is CASSLSGNQPQHF. The CDR3 DNA sequence: TGTGCCAGCAGCTTATCAGGGAATCAGCCCCAGCATTTT.

The CDR3 protein is CATQSGGGKETQYF. The CDR3 bases are TGTGCCACCCAATCGGGGGGCGGAAAAGAGACCCAGTACTTC. This chain joins TRBV28 and TRBJ2-5; possible D gene TRBD2, 7 bases. The CDR3 spans 14 residues. Per germline, CDR1 MDHEN and CDR2 SYDVKM. Trimming cost V 10 bases and J 3 bases, with 18 bases left between them.

The V call is TRBV19, the J call TRBJ1-6; 10 nucleotides line up with TRBD1. From germline, CDR1 is LNHDA and CDR2 SQIVND (reference sequence). This CDR3 has 17 residues. V lost 5 bases and J lost 10; bases outside the gene matches: 14. CDR3 amino acids: CASSPMTGGVSNSPLHF. The CDR3 DNA is TGTGCCAGTAGTCCTATGACAGGGGGCGTTTCGAACTCACCCCTCCACTTT.

The chain has TRBV2 and TRBJ2-4; TRBD2 is a possible D gene (7 bases). This CDR3 has 19 amino acids. In germline, CDR1 is SNHLY, CDR2 FYNNEI. The V end was cut by 6 bases, the J end by 0 bases, with 24 bases between. The CDR3 DNA is TGTGCCAGCAGCCTAAGGGGCACTGGAGGGGGGGTAGCCAAAAACATTCAGTACTTC. Translation: CASSLRGTGGGVAKNIQYF.

In this sample, this clone turned up a few times. J is TRBJ1-2 and V is TRBV24-1, with D perhaps matching TRBD1 (5 bases). Trimming shortened V by 4 bases and J by 8 bases, and 13 bases separated the two germline ends. This CDR3 has 13 amino acids. Germline CDR1 and CDR2: KGHDR and SFDVKD. The CDR3 bases are TGTGCCACCAGTGACCCCAGGGTGAGCGGCTACACCTTC. Translating it yields CATSDPRVSGYTF.

This chain links TRBV7-8 with TRBJ1-1, with a possible D match to TRBD1 (5 bases). Trimming took off 3 bases at V and 2 bases at J, with 10 bases between the two ends. The CDR3 has 14 amino acids. Germline V gene lookup returns CDR1 SGHVS and CDR2 FQNEAQ. The CDR3: CASSFSQANTEAFF. DNA of the CDR3: TGTGCCAGCAGCTTTTCACAGGCAAACACTGAAGCTTTCTTT. Full variable domain (rest looked up from reference TRBV7-8 and TRBJ1-1): GAGVSQSPRYKVAKRGQDVALRCDPISGHVSLFWYQQALGQGPEFLTYFQNEAQLDKSGLPSDRFFAERPEGSVSTLKIQRTQQEDSAVYLCASSFSQANTEAFFGQGTRLTVV.

The chain uses TRBV5-1 and TRBJ2-1; D might be TRBD2 (6 bases). This CDR3 comprises 14 residues. Deletions cut 4 bases from V and 5 bases from J, with 13 bases between. The germline V gene has CDR1 SGHRS and CDR2 YFSETQ. CDR3 DNA: TGCGCCAGCAGCCCCCAGGCGGGGAACAATGAGCAGTTCTTC. The encoded protein is CASSPQAGNNEQFF.

This clone showed up just a few times. This chain uses TRBV19 with TRBJ2-7, with 9 bases that match TRBD1. With 6 bases clipped from V and 4 bases from J, the junction kept 10 bases outside the gene matches. CDR3 length equals 15 residues. Germline values: CDR1 LNHDA, CDR2 SQIVND (reference sequence). The CDR3 loop reads CASSPSGQGTYEQYF. The DNA of the CDR3 is TGTGCCAGTAGCCCTTCAGGACAGGGGACGTACGAGCAGTACTTC.